The clone carrying this T cell receptor beta chain was counted between two and nine times. Its antigen is not identified. cDNA reverse transcribed from extracted RNA served as the sequencing template. Assay: immunoSEQ multiplex PCR; the TCRdb copy retains only in-frame clones and omits some. The sample includes over 200,000 clones, 50% to 60% of them seen just once. The entry originates in a study of CD8+ T cells in alopecia areata. Whole-study context: Treated patients swallowed 5 to 10 mg of oral tofacitinib twice daily.

Study results and caveats: More clonal than normal scalp was lesional scalp, particularly alopecia totalis/universalis.

V lost 5 bases and J lost 1; bases outside the gene matches: 3. The CDR3 contains 15 residues. CDR1 is MGHDK, CDR2 SYGVNS, per germline. This chain joins TRBV25-1 and TRBJ2-5, with TRBD1 matching 11 bases. Sequences were derived from CD4+ T cells sorted from blood, sampled at week 0. The receptor was isolated from a human donor with alopecia areata. The DNA for the CDR3 is TGTGCCAGCAGTTACGGGACAGGGGGCCAAGAGACCCAGTACTTC. It translates to CASSYGTGGQETQYF.